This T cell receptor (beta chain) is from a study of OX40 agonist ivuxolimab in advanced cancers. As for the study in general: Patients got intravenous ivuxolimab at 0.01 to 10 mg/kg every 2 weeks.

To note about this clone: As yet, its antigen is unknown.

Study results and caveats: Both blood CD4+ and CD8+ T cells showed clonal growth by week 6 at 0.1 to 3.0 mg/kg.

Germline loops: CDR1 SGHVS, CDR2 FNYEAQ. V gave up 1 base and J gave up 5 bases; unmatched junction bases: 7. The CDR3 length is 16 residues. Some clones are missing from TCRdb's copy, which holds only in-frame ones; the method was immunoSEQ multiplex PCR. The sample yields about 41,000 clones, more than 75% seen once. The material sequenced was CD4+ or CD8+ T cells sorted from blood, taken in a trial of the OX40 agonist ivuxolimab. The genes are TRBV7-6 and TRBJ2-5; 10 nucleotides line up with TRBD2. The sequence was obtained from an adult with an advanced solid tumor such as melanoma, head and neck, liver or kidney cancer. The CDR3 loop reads CASSLESGRARETQYF. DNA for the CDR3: TGTGCCAGCAGCTTAGAAAGCGGGAGGGCCCGGGAGACCCAGTACTTC.